The sequence of this T cell receptor (beta chain) was determined in a study of OX40 agonist ivuxolimab in advanced cancers. The overall study: Ivuxolimab was delivered to patients intravenously every 2 weeks at doses spanning 0.01 to 10 mg/kg. Age averaged approximately 60 years (range about 20 to 80), and more than 80% were male. Findings and limits, study-wide: No antigen was identified for the clonally expanded peripheral T cells.

This CDR3 region has 16 residues. With V trimmed by 4 bases and J by 8 bases, 13 bases remained unmatched. Germline CDR1 reads MNHNS; CDR2 reads SASEGT. Worth noting for this clone: Its target is unknown.

TCRdb's copy holds only in-frame clones and misses some; the assay was immunoSEQ multiplex PCR. The sample contains 69,000 or so clones, roughly four fifths of which appear only once. The chain combines TRBV6-1 with TRBJ1-4, with 7 bases identical to TRBD1. The TCR sequence derives from an adult with an advanced solid tumor such as melanoma, head and neck, liver or kidney cancer. Sequenced material: CD4+ or CD8+ T cells sorted from blood, taken in a trial of the OX40 agonist ivuxolimab. The CDR3 loop is CASSGTNRGRGEKLFF. The CDR3 bases are TGTGCCAGCAGTGGTACTAACAGGGGAAGAGGGGAAAAACTGTTTTTT.